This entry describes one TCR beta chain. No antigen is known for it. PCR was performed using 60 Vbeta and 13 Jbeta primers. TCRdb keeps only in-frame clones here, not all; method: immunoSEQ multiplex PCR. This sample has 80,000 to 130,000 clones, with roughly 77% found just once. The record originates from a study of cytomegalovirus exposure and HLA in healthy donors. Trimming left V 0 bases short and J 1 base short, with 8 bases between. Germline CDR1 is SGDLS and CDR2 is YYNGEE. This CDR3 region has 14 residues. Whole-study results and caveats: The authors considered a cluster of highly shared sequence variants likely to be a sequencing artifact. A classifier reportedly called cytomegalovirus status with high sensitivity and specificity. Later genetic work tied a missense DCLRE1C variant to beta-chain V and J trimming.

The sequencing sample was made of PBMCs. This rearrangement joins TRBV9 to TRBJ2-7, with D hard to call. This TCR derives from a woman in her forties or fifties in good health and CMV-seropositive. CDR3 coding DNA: TGTGCCAGCAGCGTAGGTCACAGTTCCTACGAGCAGTACTTC. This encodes CASSVGHSSYEQYF. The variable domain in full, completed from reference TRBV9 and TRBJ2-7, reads DSGVTQTPKHLITATGQRVTLRCSPRSGDLSVYWYQQSLDQGLQFLIQYYNGEERAKGNILERFSAQQFPDLHSELNLSSLELGDSALYFCASSVGHSSYEQYFGPGTRLTVT.